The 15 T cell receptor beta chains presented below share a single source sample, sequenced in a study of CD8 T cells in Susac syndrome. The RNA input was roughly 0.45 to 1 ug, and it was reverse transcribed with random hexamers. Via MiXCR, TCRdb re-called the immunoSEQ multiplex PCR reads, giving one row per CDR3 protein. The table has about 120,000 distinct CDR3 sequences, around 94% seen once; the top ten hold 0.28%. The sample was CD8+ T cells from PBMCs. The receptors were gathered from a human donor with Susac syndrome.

The CDR3 loop reads CASSVSGQTGDEQYF. In DNA form, the CDR3 reads TGTGCCAGCAGCGTAAGCGGCCAGACAGGGGACGAGCAGTACTTC. This chain connects TRBV9 to TRBJ2-7; TRBD1 agrees at 8 bases. CDR3 size: 15 residues. Germline CDR1 reads SGDLS; CDR2 reads YYNGEE. V was clipped by 1 base and J by 5 bases; unmatched bases: 8.

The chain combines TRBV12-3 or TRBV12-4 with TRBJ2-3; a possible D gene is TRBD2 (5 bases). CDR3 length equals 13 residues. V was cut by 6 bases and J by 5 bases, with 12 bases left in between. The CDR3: CASRTIGGDTQYF. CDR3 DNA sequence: TGTGCCAGCAGGACTATAGGTGGAGATACGCAGTATTTT.

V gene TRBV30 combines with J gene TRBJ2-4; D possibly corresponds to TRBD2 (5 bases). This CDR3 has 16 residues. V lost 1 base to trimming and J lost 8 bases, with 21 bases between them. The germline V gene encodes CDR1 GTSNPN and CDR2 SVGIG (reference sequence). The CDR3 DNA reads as TGTGCCTGGAGTGCCAAGACACGGAGGAGGATAGACATTCAGTACTTC. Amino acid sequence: CAWSAKTRRRIDIQYF.

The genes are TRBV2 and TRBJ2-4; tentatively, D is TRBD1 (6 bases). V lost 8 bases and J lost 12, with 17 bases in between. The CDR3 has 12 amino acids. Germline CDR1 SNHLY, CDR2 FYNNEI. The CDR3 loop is CASGYGDIDQYF. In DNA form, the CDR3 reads TGTGCCAGCGGCTATGGGGACATTGATCAGTACTTC.

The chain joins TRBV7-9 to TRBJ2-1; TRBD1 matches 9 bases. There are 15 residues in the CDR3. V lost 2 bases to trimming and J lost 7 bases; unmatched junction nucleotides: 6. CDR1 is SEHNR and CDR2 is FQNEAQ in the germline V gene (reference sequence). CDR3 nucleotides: TGTGCCAGCAGCTTAAGCCGGGACAGGGTGAATGAGCAGTTCTTC. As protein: CASSLSRDRVNEQFF.

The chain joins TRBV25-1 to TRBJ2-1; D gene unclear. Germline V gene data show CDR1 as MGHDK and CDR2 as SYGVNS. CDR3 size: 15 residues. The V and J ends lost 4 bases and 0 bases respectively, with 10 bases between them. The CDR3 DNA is TGTGCCAGCAGTGGGGATAGGACCTCCTACAATGAGCAGTTCTTC. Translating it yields CASSGDRTSYNEQFF.

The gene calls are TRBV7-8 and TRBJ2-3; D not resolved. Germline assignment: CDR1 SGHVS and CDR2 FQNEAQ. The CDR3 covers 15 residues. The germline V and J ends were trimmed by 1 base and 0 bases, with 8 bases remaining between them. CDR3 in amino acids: CASSLGVQSTDTQYF. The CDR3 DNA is TGTGCCAGCAGCTTAGGTGTCCAGAGCACAGATACGCAGTATTTT.

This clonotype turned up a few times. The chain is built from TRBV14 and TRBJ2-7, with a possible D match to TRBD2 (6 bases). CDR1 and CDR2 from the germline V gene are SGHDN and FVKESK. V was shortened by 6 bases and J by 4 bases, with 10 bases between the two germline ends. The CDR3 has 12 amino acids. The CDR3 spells CASSQEGYEQYF. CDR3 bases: TGTGCCAGCAGTCAGGAGGGATACGAGCAGTACTTC.

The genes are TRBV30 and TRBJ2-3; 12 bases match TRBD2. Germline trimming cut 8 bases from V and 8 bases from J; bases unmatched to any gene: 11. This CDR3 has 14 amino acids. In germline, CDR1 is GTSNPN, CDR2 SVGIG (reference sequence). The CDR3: CAVSSSGGAGTQYF. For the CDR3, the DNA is TGTGCCGTGTCATCTAGCGGGGGGGCCGGTACGCAGTATTTT.

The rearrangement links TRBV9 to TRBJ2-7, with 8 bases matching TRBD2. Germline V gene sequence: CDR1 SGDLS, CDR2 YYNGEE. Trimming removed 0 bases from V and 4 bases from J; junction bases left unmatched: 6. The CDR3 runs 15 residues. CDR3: CASSVAGGGLYEQYF. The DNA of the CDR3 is TGTGCCAGCAGCGTAGCCGGGGGGGGGTTATACGAGCAGTACTTC.

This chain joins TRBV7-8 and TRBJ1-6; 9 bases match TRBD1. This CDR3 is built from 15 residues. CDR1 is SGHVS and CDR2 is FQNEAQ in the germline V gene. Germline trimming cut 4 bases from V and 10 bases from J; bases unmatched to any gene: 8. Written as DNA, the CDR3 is TGTGCCAGCAGCTCCGGGGACAGGGTGGAATCACCCCTCCACTTT. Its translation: CASSSGDRVESPLHF.

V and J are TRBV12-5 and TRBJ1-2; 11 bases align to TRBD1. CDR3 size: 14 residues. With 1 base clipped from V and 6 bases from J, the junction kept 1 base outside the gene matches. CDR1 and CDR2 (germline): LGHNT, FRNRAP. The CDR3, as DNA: TGTGCTAGTGGTTTGGGGACAGGGGGCGATGGCTACACCTTC. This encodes CASGLGTGGDGYTF. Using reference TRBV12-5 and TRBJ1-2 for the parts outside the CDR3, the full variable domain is DARVTQTPRHKVTEMGQEVTMRCQPILGHNTVFWYRQTMMQGLELLAYFRNRAPLDDSGMPKDRFSAEMPDATLATLKIQPSEPRDSAVYFCASGLGTGGDGYTFGSGTRLTVV.

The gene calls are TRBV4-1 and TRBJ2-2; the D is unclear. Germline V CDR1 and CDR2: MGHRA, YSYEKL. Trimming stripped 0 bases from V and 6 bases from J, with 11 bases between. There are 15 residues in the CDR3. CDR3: CASSQDGIGAGELFF. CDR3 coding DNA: TGCGCCAGCAGCCAAGACGGTATCGGCGCCGGGGAGCTGTTTTTT.

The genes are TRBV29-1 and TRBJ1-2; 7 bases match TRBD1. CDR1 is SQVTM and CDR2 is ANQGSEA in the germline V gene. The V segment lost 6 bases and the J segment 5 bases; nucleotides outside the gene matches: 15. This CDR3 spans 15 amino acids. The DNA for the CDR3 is TGCAGCGTCCTCCCAGAGGGACAGAAATTGTATGGCTACACCTTC. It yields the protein CSVLPEGQKLYGYTF. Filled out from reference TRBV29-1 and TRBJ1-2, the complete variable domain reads SAVISQKPSRDICQRGTSLTIQCQVDSQVTMMFWYRQQPGQSLTLIATANQGSEATYESGFVIDKFPISRPNLTFSTLTVSNMSPEDSSIYLCSVLPEGQKLYGYTFGSGTRLTVV.

CDR3 DNA sequence: TGTGCCAGCAGAGTGGGCAGATCGAACACTGAAGCTTTCTTT. It specifies CASRVGRSNTEAFF. The rearrangement joins TRBV7-8 to TRBJ1-1; D is ambiguous. The V end lost 6 bases, the J end lost 1 base, and 12 bases lay between the germline ends. CDR1 and CDR2 from the germline V gene are SGHVS and FQNEAQ. The CDR3 spans 14 residues.